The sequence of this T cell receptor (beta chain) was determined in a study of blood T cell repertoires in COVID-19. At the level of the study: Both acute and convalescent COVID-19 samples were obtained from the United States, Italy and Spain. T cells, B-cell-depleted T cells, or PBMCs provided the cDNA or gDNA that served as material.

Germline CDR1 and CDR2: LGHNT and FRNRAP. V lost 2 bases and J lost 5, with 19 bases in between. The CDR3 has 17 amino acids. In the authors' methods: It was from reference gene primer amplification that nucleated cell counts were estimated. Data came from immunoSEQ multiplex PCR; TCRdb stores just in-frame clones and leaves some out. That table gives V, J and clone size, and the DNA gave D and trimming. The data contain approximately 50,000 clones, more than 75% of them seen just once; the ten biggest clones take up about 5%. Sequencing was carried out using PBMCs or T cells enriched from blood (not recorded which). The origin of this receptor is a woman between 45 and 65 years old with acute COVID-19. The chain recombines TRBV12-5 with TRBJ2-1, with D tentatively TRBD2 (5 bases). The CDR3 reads CASGLFRGSHANNEQFF. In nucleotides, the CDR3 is TGTGCTAGTGGTTTGTTTCGGGGAAGCCATGCGAACAATGAGCAGTTCTTC.